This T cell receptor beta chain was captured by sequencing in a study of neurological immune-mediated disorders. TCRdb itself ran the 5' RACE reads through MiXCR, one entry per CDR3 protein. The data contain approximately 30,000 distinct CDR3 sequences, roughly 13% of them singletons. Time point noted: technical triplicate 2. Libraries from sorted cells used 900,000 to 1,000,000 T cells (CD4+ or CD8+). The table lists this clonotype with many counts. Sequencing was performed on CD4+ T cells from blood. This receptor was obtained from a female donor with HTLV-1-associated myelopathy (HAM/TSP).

DNA of the CDR3: TGTGCCAGCAGCTTAGAAACAGGGGTTAATTCACCCCTCCACTTT. Its protein is CASSLETGVNSPLHF. The genes are TRBV7-2 and TRBJ1-6, with 7 bases identical to TRBD1. There are 15 residues in the CDR3. Germline values: CDR1 SGHTA, CDR2 FQGNSA. With 1 base clipped from V and 6 bases from J, the junction kept 3 bases outside the gene matches.